This entry lists 10 T cell receptor beta chains sequenced from one sample in a study of beta chain features in type 1 diabetes. Reverse transcription of all isolated RNA meant that expressed TCRB transcripts were sequenced. Sequencing used immunoSEQ multiplex PCR; TCRdb keeps in-frame clones, though not all of them. The sample lists hundreds of thousands of clones; around an eighth were seen once. The sequenced material came from naive CD4+ T cells from blood. Receptor source: a young man in good health.

The CDR3 sequence: CASSQDRLSGGYTF. The CDR3 DNA reads TGCGCCAGCAGCCAAGATAGGTTGTCGGGTGGCTACACCTTC. The J gene is TRBJ1-2, the V gene TRBV4-3, with no clear D. CDR3 size: 14 residues. V lost 0 bases to trimming and J lost 7 bases, with 12 bases between them. Germline V lookup: CDR1 LGHNA, CDR2 YSLEER.

This clone was recorded a few times. V usage is TRBV11-2 and J usage is TRBJ2-2; 7 bases agree with TRBD1. The trim removed 4 bases at V and 2 bases at J, leaving 10 bases unmatched. Germline V gives CDR1 SGHAT, CDR2 FQNNGV. CDR3 length: 17 residues. The CDR3 coding sequence is TGTGCCAGCAGCTCCAGATCCGGGACAGTTAACACCGGGGAGCTGTTTTTT. Translation gives CASSSRSGTVNTGELFF.

CDR3 protein: CASSLLVDEQFF. Written as DNA, the CDR3 is TGTGCCAGCAGCTTACTGGTAGATGAGCAGTTCTTC. The chain combines TRBV11-2 with TRBJ2-1; D gene unclear. Germline-derived CDR1 and CDR2 are SGHAT and FQNNGV. This CDR3 has 12 residues. V lost 2 bases, J lost 8 bases, and 7 bases lay in between.

The chain is built from TRBV18 and TRBJ2-1; 12 bases line up with TRBD1. V was pared by 3 bases and J by 10 bases, with 10 bases of the junction left unmatched. The CDR3 runs 16 residues. CDR1 is KGHSH and CDR2 is LQKENI in the germline V gene. In DNA form, the CDR3 reads TGTGCCAGCTCACCGCCGGGACAGGGGGCGCGTTACGAGCAGTTCTTC. It codes for CASSPPGQGARYEQFF.

The chain has TRBV30 and TRBJ2-7; TRBD1 is a possible D gene (5 bases). The CDR3 runs to 12 residues. V lost 0 bases, J lost 6 bases, and 9 bases lay in between. Looked up from germline, CDR1 is GTSNPN and CDR2 is SVGIG (reference sequence). The CDR3 region has the DNA TGTGCCTGGAGTGTGGTGGGGCGCGAGCAGTACTTC. Its translation: CAWSVVGREQYF.

J is TRBJ2-2 and V is TRBV7-2; TRBD2 might be the D (6 bases). The germline CDR1 and CDR2 sequences are SGHTA and FQGNSA. The V end was cut by 0 bases, the J end by 4 bases, with 12 bases between. CDR3 length equals 16 residues. CDR3 sequence reads: CASSLASGLSTGELFF. The CDR3, as DNA: TGTGCCAGCAGCTTAGCGTCAGGACTATCCACCGGGGAGCTGTTTTTT.

This clone appeared a few times. Other nucleotide sequences from this sample produce the same CDR3. The CDR3 DNA is TGTGCCAGCACCCGGACAGGGAATTCACCCCTCCACTTT. Its translation: CASTRTGNSPLHF. The V and J genes are TRBV6-5 and TRBJ1-6; 8 bases map to TRBD1. V shed 7 bases, J shed 7 bases, and the junction held 3 bases outside the gene matches. The CDR3 has 13 amino acids. Germline V gene lookup returns CDR1 MNHEY and CDR2 SVGAGI.

This clone was seen more than once but under ten times. V and J are TRBV15 and TRBJ1-5; D is possibly TRBD1 (6 bases). The CDR3 spans 16 residues. V was cut by 0 bases and J by 2 bases, with 11 bases left in between. Germline V lookup: CDR1 LNHNV, CDR2 YYDKDF (reference sequence). In DNA, the CDR3 is TGTGCCACCAGCAGAGATCGGGCAGGGGGCAATCAGCCCCAGCATTTT. Protein: CATSRDRAGGNQPQHF.

V and J are TRBV2 and TRBJ1-5, with D possibly TRBD1 on 6 matching bases. Germline CDR1 SNHLY, CDR2 FYNNEI. With 5 bases removed from V and 1 base from J, the gap between germline ends came to 12 bases. The length of the CDR3 is 15 residues. This CDR3 is CASSSEQGSNQPQHF. The CDR3 DNA follows: TGTGCCAGCAGTTCTGAACAGGGCAGCAATCAGCCCCAGCATTTT.

This clone came up once. This chain connects TRBV28 to TRBJ2-4; the match to TRBD2 covers 7 bases. This CDR3 has 16 residues. The V segment lost 7 bases and the J segment 1 base; nucleotides outside the gene matches: 10. Germline-derived CDR1 and CDR2 are MDHEN and SYDVKM. The DNA for the CDR3 is TGTGCCAGCAATCTAGCGGACGCTCATGCCAAAAACATTCAGTACTTC. This encodes CASNLADAHAKNIQYF.